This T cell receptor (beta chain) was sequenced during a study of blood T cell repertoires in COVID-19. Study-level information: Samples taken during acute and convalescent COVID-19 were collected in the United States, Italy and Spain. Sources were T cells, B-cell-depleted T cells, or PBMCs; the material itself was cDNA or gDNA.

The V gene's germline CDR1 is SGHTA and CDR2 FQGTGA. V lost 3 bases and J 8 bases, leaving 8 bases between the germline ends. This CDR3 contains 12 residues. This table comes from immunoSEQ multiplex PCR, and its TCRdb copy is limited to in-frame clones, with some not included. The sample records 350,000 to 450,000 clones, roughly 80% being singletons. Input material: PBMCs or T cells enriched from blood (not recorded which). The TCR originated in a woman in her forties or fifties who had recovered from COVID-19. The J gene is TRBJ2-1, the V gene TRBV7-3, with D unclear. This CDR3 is CASSFSFDEQFF. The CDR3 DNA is TGTGCCAGCAGCTTTAGCTTCGATGAGCAGTTCTTC.